A single sample gave rise to the 31 T cell receptor beta chains below, sequenced in a study of T cell changes during pregnancy in multiple sclerosis. Libraries were prepared by immunoSEQ multiplex PCR; TCRdb keeps only in-frame clonotypes and omits some of them. The table includes around 60,000 clones, around 92% detected once. The material sequenced was peripheral blood, taken in the second trimester of pregnancy. These TCRs come from a female donor in good health, enrolled as a control in a pregnancy study.

This clone was observed once. A read error may produce the germline difference seen at one junction end. The V and J genes are TRBV7-7 and TRBJ2-7, with TRBD1 identical over 8 bases. The germline gives CDR1 SSHAT, CDR2 FNYEAQ (reference sequence). The CDR3 spans 15 residues. This CDR3 reads CASSSTPTGVDEQYF. The CDR3 DNA reads TGTGCTAGCAGCTCCACCCCGACAGGGGTGGACGAGCAGTACTTC.

The rearrangement links TRBV19 to TRBJ2-7; 11 nucleotides match TRBD2. CDR1 LNHDA and CDR2 SQIVND come from the germline V gene (reference sequence). The V segment lost 1 base and the J segment 3 bases; nucleotides outside the gene matches: 5. The CDR3 extends over 16 amino acids. CDR3 in DNA: TGTGCCAGTAGTATAGCCGGGACTAGCGGAGGCTACGAGCAGTACTTC. Protein: CASSIAGTSGGYEQYF.

This chain joins TRBV19 and TRBJ1-5, with 7 bases aligning to TRBD1. V dropped 3 bases and J dropped 6; count of bases not matched to a gene: 8. The CDR3 has 15 amino acids. CDR1 and CDR2 (germline): LNHDA, SQIVND (reference sequence). The CDR3 loop is CASSMDRTTGQPQHF. DNA of the CDR3: TGTGCCAGTAGTATGGACAGGACAACCGGTCAGCCCCAGCATTTT.

The gene calls are TRBV6-6 and TRBJ1-4; 7 nucleotides align to TRBD1. There are 15 residues in the CDR3. With 8 bases clipped from V and 3 bases from J, the junction kept 9 bases outside the gene matches. Germline V gene sequence: CDR1 MNHNY, CDR2 SVGAGI (reference sequence). The CDR3 reads CASGYSGGPNEKLFF. The DNA of the CDR3 is TGTGCCAGCGGCTACTCAGGGGGTCCTAATGAAAAACTGTTTTTT.

The gene calls are TRBV27 and TRBJ2-3; 10 bases line up with TRBD2. The trim removed 7 bases at V and 1 base at J, leaving 5 bases unmatched. The CDR3 has 15 amino acids. Germline CDR1 and CDR2: MNHEY and SMNVEV (reference sequence). Here the CDR3 reads CASTRGTSGTDTQYF. The CDR3 DNA reads TGTGCCAGCACCCGCGGGACTAGCGGCACAGATACGCAGTATTTT.

In its sample, this clone was seen once. The gene calls are TRBV2 and TRBJ2-2, with 8 bases that match TRBD1. Germline loops: CDR1 SNHLY, CDR2 FYNNEI. This CDR3 spans 15 amino acids. The V segment lost 8 bases and the J segment 6 bases; nucleotides outside the gene matches: 11. Here the CDR3 reads CASVGRGQLAGELFF. The CDR3, as DNA: TGTGCCAGCGTAGGCAGGGGGCAATTGGCCGGGGAGCTGTTTTTT.

The gene calls are TRBV25-1 and TRBJ2-7; the match to TRBD2 covers 12 bases. Germline CDR1 MGHDK, CDR2 SYGVNS. Trimming took 8 bases from V and 6 from J; bases not matched to a gene: 11. The CDR3 loop spans 15 amino acids. The CDR3 spells CASRLAGVREGEQYF. CDR3 bases: TGTGCCAGCCGACTAGCGGGAGTAAGGGAAGGCGAGCAGTACTTC.

The genes are TRBV30 and TRBJ2-7, with a tentative D call TRBD2 (5 bases). Germline CDR1 and CDR2: GTSNPN and SVGIG (reference sequence). This CDR3 spans 14 amino acids. With 4 bases removed from V and 2 bases from J, the gap between germline ends came to 15 bases. This CDR3 is CAWNPGLPPYEQYF. DNA for the CDR3: TGTGCCTGGAATCCCGGACTCCCCCCCTACGAGCAGTACTTC. Variable domain in full (rest from reference TRBV30 and TRBJ2-7): SQTIHQWPATLVQPVGSPLSLECTVEGTSNPNLYWYRQAAGRGLQLLFYSVGIGQISSEVPQNLSASRPQDRQFILSSKKLLLSDSGFYLCAWNPGLPPYEQYFGPGTRLTVT.

The rearrangement links TRBV29-1 to TRBJ2-7; TRBD1 aligns across 7 bases. The germline V gene has CDR1 SQVTM and CDR2 ANQGSEA. Unmatched junction bases numbered 6, after V lost 0 bases and J lost 1 base. This CDR3 has 15 amino acids. This chain's CDR3 is CSVEDGDSPSYEQYF. The CDR3 DNA sequence: TGCAGCGTTGAAGATGGGGACAGTCCTTCCTACGAGCAGTACTTC.

This clone has a single count. The chain recombines TRBV20-1 with TRBJ1-4; D not resolved. Germline V gene lookup returns CDR1 DFQATT and CDR2 SNEGSKA (reference sequence). V was pared by 5 bases and J by 8 bases, with 9 bases between. The CDR3 contains 11 residues. CDR3 sequence reads: CSASLGEKLFF. The CDR3 DNA sequence: TGCAGTGCTTCCCTCGGGGAAAAACTGTTTTTT.

The chain has TRBV18 and TRBJ2-7; TRBD2 aligns across 9 bases. V dropped 1 base and J dropped 3; count of bases not matched to a gene: 1. Germline lookup yields CDR1 KGHSH and CDR2 LQKENI. The CDR3 extends over 14 amino acids. The chain's CDR3 is CASSPLSGSYEQYF. The CDR3 DNA reads TGTGCCAGCTCACCACTTAGCGGGAGCTACGAGCAGTACTTC.

The gene calls are TRBV7-8 and TRBJ2-4; 7 bases match TRBD2. The CDR3 totals 17 residues. The germline V gene has CDR1 SGHVS and CDR2 FQNEAQ. Losses at the gene ends were 1 base for V and 1 base for J; bases not matched to a gene: 7. CDR3 loop: CASSLVLNGGAKNIQYF. CDR3 nucleotide sequence: TGTGCCAGCAGCTTAGTCCTTAACGGGGGGGCCAAAAACATTCAGTACTTC. The whole variable domain, filled in from reference TRBV7-8 and TRBJ2-4, reads GAGVSQSPRYKVAKRGQDVALRCDPISGHVSLFWYQQALGQGPEFLTYFQNEAQLDKSGLPSDRFFAERPEGSVSTLKIQRTQQEDSAVYLCASSLVLNGGAKNIQYFGAGTRLSVL.

This clone came up once. The gene calls are TRBV10-3 and TRBJ2-2, with TRBD2 matching over 9 bases. Losses at the gene ends were 2 bases for V and 7 bases for J; bases not matched to a gene: 5. The CDR3 is made up of 15 amino acids. Per the germline V gene, CDR1 is ENHRY and CDR2 is SYGVKD. CDR3 bases: TGTGCCATCAGTGAGCCTAATAGCGGGAGCGGGGAGCTGTTTTTT. Protein sequence: CAISEPNSGSGELFF.

The chain carries TRBV9 and TRBJ2-1, with 16 bases aligning to TRBD2. From germline, CDR1 is SGDLS and CDR2 YYNGEE. V was pared by 4 bases and J by 3 bases, with 13 bases of the junction left unmatched. The CDR3 consists of 20 residues. CDR3 in amino acids: CASSPRPGTSGGAFYNEQFF. The CDR3 nucleotides are TGTGCCAGCAGCCCACGCCCCGGGACTAGCGGGGGGGCTTTCTACAATGAGCAGTTCTTC.

The J gene is TRBJ2-1, the V gene TRBV15, with 13 nucleotides matching TRBD2. V shed 6 bases, J shed 8 bases, and the junction held 7 bases outside the gene matches. The CDR3 covers 15 residues. CDR1 LNHNV and CDR2 YYDKDF come from the germline V gene (reference sequence). The CDR3 loop is CATSHGLAGAYEQFF. DNA for the CDR3: TGTGCCACCAGTCATGGACTAGCGGGGGCTTATGAGCAGTTCTTC.

This chain links TRBV14 with TRBJ2-1; 7 bases are shared with TRBD1. Germline CDR1 and CDR2: SGHDN and FVKESK. The CDR3 covers 11 residues. V was clipped by 0 bases and J by 14 bases; unmatched bases: 1. This CDR3 is CASSQDGTEFF. In DNA, the CDR3 is TGTGCCAGCAGCCAAGATGGGACAGAGTTCTTC. The full variable domain, with the rest looked up from reference TRBV14 and TRBJ2-1, is EAGVTQFPSHSVIEKGQTVTLRCDPISGHDNLYWYRRVMGKEIKFLLHFVKESKQDESGMPNNRFLAERTGGTYSTLKVQPAELEDSGVYFCASSQDGTEFFGPGTRLTVL.

This rearrangement joins TRBV27 to TRBJ1-2; TRBD1 matches at 7 bases. Germline CDR1 is MNHEY and CDR2 is SMNVEV (reference sequence). This CDR3 is 13 amino acids long. V dropped 5 bases and J dropped 3; count of bases not matched to a gene: 3. CDR3 sequence (DNA): TGTGCCAGCAGTGACCAGGGGGACTATGGCTACACCTTC. It yields the protein CASSDQGDYGYTF.

The V call is TRBV7-2, the J call TRBJ2-1, with a tentative D call TRBD2 (6 bases). Trimming shortened V by 5 bases and J by 8 bases, and 10 bases separated the two germline ends. Germline CDR1 reads SGHTA; CDR2 reads FQGNSA. The CDR3 runs to 12 residues. The CDR3 protein is CASSQTRHEQFF. The DNA of the CDR3 is TGTGCCAGCAGCCAGACTAGACATGAGCAGTTCTTC. The full variable domain, rest sourced from reference TRBV7-2 and TRBJ2-1, is GAGVSQSPSNKVTEKGKDVELRCDPISGHTALYWYRQSLGQGLEFLIYFQGNSAPDKSGLPSDRFSAERTGGSVSTLTIQRTQQEDSAVYLCASSQTRHEQFFGPGTRLTVL.

The chain uses TRBV27 and TRBJ2-3, with 10 bases fitting TRBD1. Looked up from germline, CDR1 is MNHEY and CDR2 is SMNVEV (reference sequence). J was trimmed by 6 bases and V by 2 bases; bases with no gene match: 14. The CDR3 contains 18 residues. The CDR3 here is CASSLQGFGTGAGDTQYF. The DNA of the CDR3 is TGTGCCAGCAGTTTACAAGGATTCGGGACAGGGGCGGGGGATACGCAGTATTTT.

The rearrangement uses TRBV4-3 and TRBJ1-2, with D perhaps TRBD1 (6 bases). The germline V gene encodes CDR1 LGHNA and CDR2 YSLEER. The germline V and J ends were trimmed by 1 base and 0 bases, with 15 bases remaining between them. CDR3 length: 17 amino acids. Here the CDR3 reads CASSQALRDTSNYGYTF. DNA of the CDR3: TGCGCCAGCAGCCAAGCTCTCCGGGACACCTCTAACTATGGCTACACCTTC.

The V gene is TRBV27, the J gene TRBJ2-7, with D perhaps TRBD2 (5 bases). From germline, CDR1 is MNHEY and CDR2 SMNVEV (reference sequence). V lost 4 bases and J lost 0, with 10 bases in between. The length of the CDR3 is 14 residues. CDR3 sequence: CASSSRGSSYEQYF. The CDR3 nucleotides read TGTGCCAGCAGTTCTCGAGGGAGCTCCTACGAGCAGTACTTC.

This clone was picked up one time. This rearrangement joins TRBV29-1 to TRBJ2-2; 8 bases align to TRBD2. Germline V gene data show CDR1 as SQVTM and CDR2 as ANQGSEA. The CDR3 is made up of 14 amino acids. V shed 7 bases, J shed 7 bases, and the junction held 11 bases outside the gene matches. CDR3 in DNA: TGCAGCGCCGCGGGCGGGAGGTCGGACGGGGAGCTGTTTTTT. As protein: CSAAGGRSDGELFF.

Here the CDR3 reads CASSQGLQYEQYF. DNA for the CDR3: TGTGCCAGCAGCCAGGGACTACAATACGAGCAGTACTTC. The chain combines TRBV14 with TRBJ2-7, with 7 bases that match TRBD2. The CDR3 runs 13 residues. Germline loops: CDR1 SGHDN, CDR2 FVKESK. V was pared by 3 bases and J by 4 bases, with 3 bases of the junction left unmatched. Combining the CDR3 with reference TRBV14 and TRBJ2-7 gives the whole variable domain EAGVTQFPSHSVIEKGQTVTLRCDPISGHDNLYWYRRVMGKEIKFLLHFVKESKQDESGMPNNRFLAERTGGTYSTLKVQPAELEDSGVYFCASSQGLQYEQYFGPGTRLTVT.

The chain couples TRBV13 to TRBJ2-1; D perhaps matches TRBD2 (5 bases). V was clipped by 3 bases and J by 6 bases, with 15 bases between them. Looked up from germline, CDR1 is PRHDT and CDR2 is FYEKMQ (reference sequence). The CDR3 contains 15 residues. CDR3 protein: CASSFRAGSINEQFF. The CDR3 DNA reads as TGTGCCAGCAGCTTCCGAGCTGGGAGTATCAATGAGCAGTTCTTC.

This clone has a single count. V is TRBV5-1 and J is TRBJ2-7; 9 bases agree with TRBD2. The CDR3 has 15 amino acids. From germline, CDR1 is SGHRS and CDR2 YFSETQ. V was pared by 2 bases and J by 2 bases, with 5 bases of the junction left unmatched. The chain's CDR3 is CASSFLGTSPYEQYF. As DNA, the CDR3 is TGCGCCAGCAGCTTCCTCGGGACTAGCCCCTACGAGCAGTACTTC.

V usage is TRBV7-2 and J usage is TRBJ2-7; TRBD1 aligns across 7 bases. Germline-derived CDR1 and CDR2 are SGHTA and FQGNSA. Trimming took 5 bases from V and 6 from J; bases not matched to a gene: 10. The length of the CDR3 is 14 residues. The chain's CDR3 is CASSQHRDSFEQYF. CDR3 nucleotide sequence: TGTGCCAGCAGCCAACACCGGGACAGCTTCGAGCAGTACTTC.

The chain links TRBV2 to TRBJ1-5, with a weak D call TRBD1 (6 bases). Looked up from germline, CDR1 is SNHLY and CDR2 is FYNNEI. The CDR3 is made up of 18 amino acids. Trimming stripped 1 base from V and 7 bases from J, with 23 bases between. The CDR3 DNA follows: TGTGCCAGCAGTGAAGAGGGGGATTCTTTAACGGGCGGGCAGCCCCAGCATTTT. The encoded protein is CASSEEGDSLTGGQPQHF.

The genes are TRBV9 and TRBJ2-5; TRBD2 matches at 8 bases. This CDR3 is built from 14 residues. The V gene end was trimmed by 4 bases and the J gene end by 2 bases; junction bases not matched to a gene: 4. Germline lookup yields CDR1 SGDLS and CDR2 YYNGEE. CDR3 DNA sequence: TGTGCCAGCAGCTGGGGCGGGGGGCAAGAGACCCAGTACTTC. Its protein is CASSWGGGQETQYF.

This clone has a single count. This sequence joins TRBV4-3 and TRBJ1-1, with D possibly being TRBD1 (6 bases). Germline CDR1 LGHNA, CDR2 YSLEER. The V gene lost 0 bases and the J gene lost 1 base, with 9 bases spanning the gap. The CDR3 spans 15 residues. The CDR3 coding sequence is TGCGCCAGCAGCCAAGAAGCGGGACAGAACACTGAAGCTTTCTTT. Translation: CASSQEAGQNTEAFF.

This chain uses TRBV6-5 with TRBJ1-6, with D possibly TRBD1 on 5 matching bases. Trimming removed 7 bases from V and 5 bases from J, with 12 bases in between. This CDR3 has 14 residues. CDR1 is MNHEY, CDR2 SVGAGI, per germline. DNA for the CDR3: TGTGCCAGCAATGGCAGGGCCGATAATTCACCCCTCCACTTT. As protein: CASNGRADNSPLHF.

This rearrangement joins TRBV5-4 to TRBJ2-5; 12 bases agree with TRBD2. Germline values: CDR1 SGHNT, CDR2 YYREEE (reference sequence). This CDR3 contains 18 residues. Trimming took 3 bases from V and 1 from J; bases not matched to a gene: 10. The CDR3 loop is CASSSRTSGKGGQETQYF. The CDR3 DNA follows: TGTGCCAGCAGCTCCCGGACTAGCGGGAAAGGGGGCCAAGAGACCCAGTACTTC.